The TCR beta chain described here comes from a study of CXCR3-negative and CXCR3-positive naive CD8 T cells. Whole-study results and caveats: Naive CXCR3-negative cells resembled naive CXCR3-positive cells in TRBV-TRBJ usage; memory cells differed.

Concerning this clonotype: Its antigen is unidentified.

UMI labels and 5' RACE were used to prepare the TRB cDNA libraries. TCRdb reworked the 5' RACE reads into one entry per CDR3 protein, no DNA. This sample's table has about 120,000 distinct CDR3 sequences. The sorting of each CD8+ T cell subset was done in triplicate, at a few hundred thousand cells each. Specimen: naive CXCR3- CD8+ T cells from blood. Documented subset: CD45RO-CCR7+CD27+CD95- naive CD8+ T cells lacking CXCR3 (TNR3-). This TCR was recovered from a human donor in good health. Some clones in this sample may be carry-over from other donors' samples.

CDR3 sequence: CASSLAPGRFTPYEQYF. This chain uses TRBV12-3 or TRBV12-4 with TRBJ2-7; without DNA, the TCRdb call of TRBD1 cannot be checked. The CDR3 has 17 amino acids.